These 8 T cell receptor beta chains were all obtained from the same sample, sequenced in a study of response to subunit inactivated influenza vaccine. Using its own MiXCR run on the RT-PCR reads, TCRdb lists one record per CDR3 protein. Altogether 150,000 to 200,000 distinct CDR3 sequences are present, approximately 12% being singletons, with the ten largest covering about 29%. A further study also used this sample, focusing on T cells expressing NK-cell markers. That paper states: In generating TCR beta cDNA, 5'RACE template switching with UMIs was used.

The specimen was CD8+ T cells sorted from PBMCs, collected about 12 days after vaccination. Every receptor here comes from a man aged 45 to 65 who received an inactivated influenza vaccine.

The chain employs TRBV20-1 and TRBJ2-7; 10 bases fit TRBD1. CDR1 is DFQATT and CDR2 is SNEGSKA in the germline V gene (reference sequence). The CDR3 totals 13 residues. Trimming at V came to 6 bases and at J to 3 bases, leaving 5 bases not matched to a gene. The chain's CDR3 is CSAEGQGIYEQYF. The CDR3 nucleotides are TGCAGTGCCGAGGGACAGGGGATCTACGAGCAGTACTTC.

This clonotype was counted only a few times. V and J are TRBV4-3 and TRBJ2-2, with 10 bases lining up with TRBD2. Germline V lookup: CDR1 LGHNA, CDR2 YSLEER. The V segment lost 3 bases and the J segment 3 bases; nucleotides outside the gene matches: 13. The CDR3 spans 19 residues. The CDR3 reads CASSQSAGRLAGDTGELFF. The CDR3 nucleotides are TGCGCCAGCAGCCAGAGCGCGGGTCGGCTAGCGGGGGACACCGGGGAGCTGTTTTTT.

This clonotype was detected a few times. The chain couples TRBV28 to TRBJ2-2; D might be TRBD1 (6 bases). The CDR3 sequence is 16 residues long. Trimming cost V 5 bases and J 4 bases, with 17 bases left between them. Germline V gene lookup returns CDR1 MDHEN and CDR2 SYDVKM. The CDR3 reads CASSLGQSFGTGELFF. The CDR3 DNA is TGTGCCAGCAGTCTGGGACAATCCTTCGGCACCGGGGAGCTGTTTTTT. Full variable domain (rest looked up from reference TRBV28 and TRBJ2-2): DVKVTQSSRYLVKRTGEKVFLECVQDMDHENMFWYRQDPGLGLRLIYFSYDVKMKEKGDIPEGYSVSREKKERFSLILESASTNQTSMYLCASSLGQSFGTGELFFGEGSRLTVL.

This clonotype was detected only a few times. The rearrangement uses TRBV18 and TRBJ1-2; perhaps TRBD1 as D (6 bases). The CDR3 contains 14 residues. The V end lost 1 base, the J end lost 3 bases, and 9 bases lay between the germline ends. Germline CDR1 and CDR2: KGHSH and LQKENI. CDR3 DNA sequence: TGTGCCAGCTCACCACGACAGGTGGACTATGGCTACACCTTC. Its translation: CASSPRQVDYGYTF.

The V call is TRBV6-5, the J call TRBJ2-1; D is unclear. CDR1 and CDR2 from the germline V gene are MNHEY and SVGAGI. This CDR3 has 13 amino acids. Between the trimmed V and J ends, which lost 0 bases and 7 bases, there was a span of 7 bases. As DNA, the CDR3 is TGTGCCAGCAGTTACTCAGATGGGAATGAGCAGTTCTTC. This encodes CASSYSDGNEQFF.

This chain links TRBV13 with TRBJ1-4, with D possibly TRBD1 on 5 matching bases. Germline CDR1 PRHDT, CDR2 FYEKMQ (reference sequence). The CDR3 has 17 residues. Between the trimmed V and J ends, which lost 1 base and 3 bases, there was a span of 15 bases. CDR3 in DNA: TGTGCCAGCAGCTTAGCGGGCAGGGCCCCGGCTAATGAAAAACTGTTTTTT. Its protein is CASSLAGRAPANEKLFF.

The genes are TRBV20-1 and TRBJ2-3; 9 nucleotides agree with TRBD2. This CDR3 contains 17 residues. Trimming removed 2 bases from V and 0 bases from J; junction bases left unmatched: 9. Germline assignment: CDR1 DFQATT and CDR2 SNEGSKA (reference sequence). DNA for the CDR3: TGCAGTGCTAGACCCCGGACTAGCGAGTCTAGCACAGATACGCAGTATTTT. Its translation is CSARPRTSESSTDTQYF.

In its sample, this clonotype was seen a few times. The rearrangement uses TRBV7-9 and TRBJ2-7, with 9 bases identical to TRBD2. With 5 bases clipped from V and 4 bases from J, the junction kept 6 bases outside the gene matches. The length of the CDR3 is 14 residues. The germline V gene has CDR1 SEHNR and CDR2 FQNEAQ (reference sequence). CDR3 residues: CASSSPSGAYEQYF. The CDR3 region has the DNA TGTGCCAGCAGCAGTCCTAGCGGGGCTTACGAGCAGTACTTC.